This T cell receptor beta chain was sequenced for a study of Graves' ophthalmopathy and Graves' hyperthyroidism. For the study at large: Specimen type is peripheral blood, obtained at initial diagnosis before any treatment.

Transcripts of RNA were the source for amplifying TCR beta CDR3 regions. RT-PCR was first run with HTBI primers, then multiplex PCR in a second round. One entry per CDR3 protein, called by TCRdb with MiXCR from the multiplex PCR reads. The sample yields over 500,000 distinct CDR3 sequences, about a fifth seen once. Trimming stripped 5 bases from V and 1 base from J, with 20 bases between. The CDR3 consists of 18 residues. The germline CDR1 and CDR2 sequences are MNHEY and SMNVEV (reference sequence). This TCR came from a woman aged 18-29 years with stable Graves' hyperthyroidism. Some clones in this sample may be carry-over from other donors' samples. This chain links TRBV27 with TRBJ2-2; perhaps TRBD2 as D (6 bases). Sequenced material: peripheral blood. The CDR3 region is CASSILGPGGLNTGELFF. In DNA, the CDR3 is TGTGCCAGCAGTATTTTAGGGCCCGGGGGACTGAACACCGGGGAGCTGTTTTTT.